This TCR beta chain was captured in a study of regulatory T cells in long-lasting Graves disease. Time point in this sample: newly diagnosed GD, antithyroid drugs for less than 3 months. There was RNA extracted from PBMCs, and the TCR library was made from it. As for this clonotype: Its matching antigen is unknown. A much larger clone lies one base from this, so it may be a read error.

Study-wide results and caveats: Whereas about a thousand public clonotypes were shared by new patients, persistent patients shared more, at some 2,500.

Researchers made TCR beta libraries by using iRepertoire HTBI primers and running Arm-PCR on CDR3 regions. TCRdb reprocessed the multiplex PCR reads via MiXCR and lists one record per CDR3 protein. The sample gives some 600,000 distinct CDR3 sequences, 16% of which show up once; around 12% is in the top ten. The CDR3 has 13 residues. Germline V lookup: CDR1 SEHNR, CDR2 FQNEAQ (reference sequence). V lost 4 bases, J lost 6 bases, and 1 base stayed unmatched. In addition, the sample was reused for a study of T cells in Graves' hyperthyroidism and ophthalmopathy.

This clonotype was obtained from a man between 18 and 35 years old with Graves disease. This rearrangement joins TRBV7-9 to TRBJ2-3, with 10 bases identical to TRBD2. Sample: peripheral blood mononuclear cells (PBMCs), taken at new diagnosis, from a patient treated with antithyroid drugs. The CDR3 sequence: CASSWGLADTQYF. The CDR3 bases are TGTGCCAGCAGCTGGGGACTAGCGGATACGCAGTATTTT.